The 9 T cell receptor beta chains in this list originate from one sample, sequenced in a study of blood T cell repertoires in COVID-19. Assay: immunoSEQ multiplex PCR; the TCRdb copy retains only in-frame clones and omits some. The sample lists roughly 250,000 clones, around 89% occurring once. The material sequenced was peripheral blood. The receptors derive from a man aged 25 to 45 with acute or convalescent COVID-19.

The chain links TRBV19 to TRBJ1-4; possible D gene TRBD1, 6 bases. The CDR3 has 14 residues. Trimming cost V 6 bases and J 2 bases, with 10 bases left between them. The germline gives CDR1 LNHDA, CDR2 SQIVND (reference sequence). CDR3 loop: CASRFQGTNEKLFF. CDR3 DNA sequence: TGTGCCAGTAGATTCCAGGGGACTAATGAAAAACTGTTTTTT. The variable domain in full, with the rest retrieved from reference TRBV19 and TRBJ1-4, is DGGITQSPKYLFRKEGQNVTLSCEQNLNHDAMYWYRQDPGQGLRLIYYSQIVNDFQKGDIAEGYSVSREKKESFPLTVTSAQKNPTAFYLCASRFQGTNEKLFFGSGTQLSVL.

The J gene is TRBJ1-3, the V gene TRBV3-1 (or the pseudogene TRBV3-2); the match to TRBD1 covers 8 bases. Germline CDR1 is LGHDT and CDR2 is YNNKEL (reference sequence). There are 15 residues in the CDR3. V lost 4 bases to trimming and J lost 5 bases; unmatched junction nucleotides: 7. The CDR3 here is CASSPMRTGRNTIYF. For the CDR3, the DNA is TGTGCCAGCAGCCCTATGAGGACAGGGCGAAACACCATATATTTT.

The genes are TRBV6-4 and TRBJ1-2; 8 bases agree with TRBD1. CDR3 size: 12 residues. The V gene end was trimmed by 10 bases and the J gene end by 7 bases; junction bases not matched to a gene: 8. CDR1 MRHNA and CDR2 SNTAGT come from the germline V gene. The CDR3 loop is CATRRQGCGYTF. The CDR3 DNA reads TGTGCCACCAGAAGACAGGGGTGTGGCTACACCTTC.

This sequence joins TRBV10-1 and TRBJ1-5; D is uncertain. Deletions cut 7 bases from V and 7 bases from J, with 11 bases between. CDR1 is WNHNN and CDR2 is SYGVQD in the germline V gene (reference sequence). The CDR3 totals 12 residues. CDR3 sequence: CASKENAQPQHF. In nucleotides, the CDR3 is TGCGCCAGCAAGGAGAATGCCCAGCCCCAGCATTTT.

The rearrangement links TRBV19 to TRBJ1-3; D unresolved. Trimming took off 6 bases at V and 6 bases at J, with 6 bases between the two ends. Germline V gives CDR1 LNHDA, CDR2 SQIVND (reference sequence). This CDR3 comprises 11 residues. The CDR3 DNA reads TGTGCCAGTAGCAGGATAAACACCATATATTTT. This translates into CASSRINTIYF.

The chain recombines TRBV15 with TRBJ1-2; 12 bases are a match to TRBD1. The CDR3 sequence is 15 residues long. V lost 0 bases and J lost 7; bases outside the gene matches: 3. The germline V gene encodes CDR1 LNHNV and CDR2 YYDKDF (reference sequence). The CDR3 loop is CATSRERGQGAGYTF. The CDR3 DNA reads as TGTGCCACCAGCAGAGAAAGGGGACAGGGGGCTGGCTACACCTTC.

J is TRBJ2-3 and V is TRBV9; 13 bases align to TRBD2. The CDR3 totals 18 residues. CDR1 and CDR2 from the germline V gene are SGDLS and YYNGEE. The J segment lost 1 base and the V segment lost 0 bases, leaving 5 bases of the junction unmatched. DNA for the CDR3: TGTGCCAGCAGCGTAGGACTAGCGGGGGGCCTAGGCACAGATACGCAGTATTTT. Encoded protein: CASSVGLAGGLGTDTQYF.

This chain links TRBV7-8 with TRBJ1-1, with a possible D match to TRBD1 (6 bases). V was clipped by 5 bases and J by 5 bases, with 12 bases between them. The CDR3 totals 13 residues. Germline V gene lookup returns CDR1 SGHVS and CDR2 FQNEAQ. The CDR3 nucleotides are TGTGCCAGCAGCCTACTAAGGGGGACTGAAGCTTTCTTT. Residues: CASSLLRGTEAFF.

Notes on this clone: Other DNA sequences in the same sample also yield this CDR3. The CDR3: CATSRGGDTEAFF. In nucleotides, the CDR3 is TGTGCCACCAGCAGAGGTGGAGACACTGAAGCTTTCTTT. The chain employs TRBV15 and TRBJ1-1; D gene ambiguous. CDR3 size: 13 residues. Germline V gene sequence: CDR1 LNHNV, CDR2 YYDKDF (reference sequence). V was shortened by 1 base and J by 3 bases, with 6 bases between the two germline ends. The full variable domain, with the rest looked up from reference TRBV15 and TRBJ1-1, is DAMVIQNPRYQVTQFGKPVTLSCSQTLNHNVMYWYQQKSSQAPKLLFHYYDKDFNNEADTPDNFQSRRPNTSFCFLDIRSPGLGDTAMYLCATSRGGDTEAFFGQGTRLTVV.